These 6 T cell receptor beta chains originate from one sample sequenced in a study of blood T cell repertoires in COVID-19. The data were produced by immunoSEQ multiplex PCR, yet TCRdb's version contains in-frame clones alone and is incomplete. The sample yields about 44,000 clones, around 84% seen once. What was sequenced was peripheral blood. The receptor source for this set is a human donor in a cohort sampled during active COVID-19.

The chain joins TRBV7-6 to TRBJ2-2, with TRBD1 matching 7 bases. Trimming at V came to 5 bases and at J to 5 bases, leaving 8 bases not matched to a gene. The CDR3 loop spans 15 amino acids. Germline V gives CDR1 SGHVS, CDR2 FNYEAQ. CDR3 sequence (DNA): TGTGCCAGCAGCGCCACGACAGGGTTAACCGGGGAGCTGTTTTTT. Protein product: CASSATTGLTGELFF.

The chain uses TRBV30 and TRBJ2-7, with 10 bases lining up with TRBD1. This CDR3 region has 17 residues. Germline-derived CDR1 and CDR2 are GTSNPN and SVGIG (reference sequence). Trimming at V came to 3 bases and at J to 0 bases, leaving 11 bases not matched to a gene. For the CDR3, the DNA is TGTGCCTGGAGAGGGACAGGGGTCCGAAAAAGCTCCTACGAGCAGTACGTC. It specifies CAWRGTGVRKSSYEQYV.

Here the CDR3 reads CASSLQAGSGEQYV. In DNA form, the CDR3 reads TGTGCCAGCAGCTTACAAGCGGGGAGTGGCGAGCAGTACGTC. The rearrangement links TRBV7-2 to TRBJ2-7, with TRBD2 matching over 7 bases. There are 14 residues in the CDR3. Germline CDR1 reads SGHTA; CDR2 reads FQGNSA. V gave up 2 bases and J gave up 6 bases; unmatched junction bases: 7.

This clone has only a few counts. The genes are TRBV11-3 and TRBJ2-3; 10 nucleotides match TRBD1. CDR1 is SGHNT, CDR2 YENEEA, per germline. The CDR3 covers 15 residues. Losses at the gene ends were 5 bases for V and 6 bases for J; bases not matched to a gene: 8. The CDR3 loop reads CASSPSTGGADTQYF. The CDR3 coding sequence is TGTGCCAGCAGCCCGTCGACAGGGGGCGCCGATACGCAGTATTTT. Based on the CDR3 plus reference TRBV11-3 and TRBJ2-3, the full variable domain is EAGVVQSPRYKIIEKKQPVAFWCNPISGHNTLYWYLQNLGQGPELLIRYENEEAVDDSQLPKDRFSAERLKGVDSTLKIQPAELGDSAVYLCASSPSTGGADTQYFGPGTRLTVL.

The chain links TRBV28 to TRBJ1-1, with no clear D. Germline CDR1 MDHEN, CDR2 SYDVKM. The CDR3 has 11 residues. Trimming took 6 bases from V and 3 from J, leaving 5 bases between them. The CDR3 DNA reads TGTGCCAGCAGGAGGGACACTGAAGCTTTCTTT. This encodes CASRRDTEAFF.

The chain combines TRBV2 with TRBJ2-3, with TRBD2 matching over 8 bases. Trimming cost V 0 bases and J 6 bases; bases outside gene matches: 14. CDR3 length: 18 residues. The germline V gene encodes CDR1 SNHLY and CDR2 FYNNEI. CDR3 loop: CASSEALSRGGRTDTQYF. In nucleotides, the CDR3 is TGTGCCAGCAGTGAAGCGCTCTCACGGGGGGGAAGGACGGATACGCAGTATTTT.